A selection of T cell receptor beta chains follows, all from one sample in a study of cytomegalovirus exposure and HLA in healthy donors. Only in-frame clones appear in the TCRdb table, and some are missing; sequencing was by immunoSEQ multiplex PCR. The table counts some 150,000 clones; 0.75% to 0.85% lies in the top ten. The sample consisted of PBMCs. All receptors derive from a woman younger than 30 in good health and CMV-seropositive. The CDR3 runs from the conserved cysteine through the conserved F or W. A D gene is named only where the DNA matches it firmly.

v_gene	d_gene	j_gene	CDR3aa	CDR3nt
TRBV5-1	-	TRBJ2-7	CASSPERSSYEQYF	TGCGCCAGCAGCCCGGAACGGAGCTCCTACGAGCAGTACTTC
TRBV6-4	TRBD2	TRBJ2-5	CASSEGLADQETQYF	TGTGCCAGCAGTGAGGGACTAGCGGATCAAGAGACCCAGTACTTC
TRBV30	-	TRBJ1-5	CAWSGHSRDQPQHF	TGTGCCTGGAGTGGTCACAGCCGAGATCAGCCCCAGCATTTT
TRBV30	TRBD2	TRBJ2-2	CAWTRGGGDNTGELFF	TGTGCCTGGACCCGGGGGGGTGGGGATAACACCGGGGAGCTGTTTTTT
TRBV5-1	-	TRBJ2-1	CASSFWGGQSSYNEQFF	TGCGCCAGCAGCTTTTGGGGGGGGCAAAGCTCCTACAATGAGCAGTTCTTC
TRBV19	-	TRBJ1-1	CASSVGRGVNTEAFF	TGTGCCAGTAGTGTGGGACGGGGGGTGAACACTGAAGCTTTCTTT
TRBV7-3	-	TRBJ1-1	CASSSTSDTEAFF	TGTGCCAGCAGCTCTACGAGCGACACTGAAGCTTTCTTT
TRBV7-2	TRBD1	TRBJ1-1	CASSLRTGRTEAFF	TGTGCCAGCAGCTTAAGGACAGGGAGGACTGAAGCTTTCTTT
TRBV19	-	TRBJ2-5	CASSINRGAISGETQYF	TGTGCCAGTAGTATCAACCGGGGGGCGATCTCTGGTGAGACCCAGTACTTC
TRBV30	TRBD1	TRBJ1-2	CAYATGTGEGYTF	TGTGCCTATGCAACCGGGACAGGGGAAGGCTACACCTTC
TRBV30	-	TRBJ1-6	CALVLSPISPLHF	TGTGCCTTAGTCCTATCCCCAATTTCACCCCTCCACTTT
TRBV19	-	TRBJ1-2	CASSITQGSAGYTF	TGTGCCAGTAGTATCACTCAGGGATCAGCTGGCTACACCTTC
TRBV19	TRBD1	TRBJ2-5	CASSSRGSQETQYF	TGTGCCAGTAGTTCCAGGGGGTCCCAAGAGACCCAGTACTTC
TRBV10-3	TRBD1	TRBJ2-5	CAISETGPTGGGETQYF	TGTGCCATCAGTGAAACCGGTCCGACAGGGGGCGGAGAGACCCAGTACTTC
TRBV25-1	-	TRBJ1-6	CASSVTADNSPLHF	TGTGCCAGCAGTGTGACAGCCGATAATTCACCCCTCCACTTT
TRBV6-5	-	TRBJ2-5	CASSYSGLRGGTQYF	TGTGCCAGCAGTTACTCGGGTCTCCGAGGGGGGACCCAGTACTTC
TRBV18	TRBD2	TRBJ2-2	CASSPRLAANTGELFF	TGTGCCAGCTCACCAAGACTAGCGGCCAACACCGGGGAGCTGTTTTTT
TRBV7-8	TRBD2	TRBJ2-2	CASSPRTSGGTGELFF	TGTGCCAGCAGCCCAAGGACTAGCGGGGGCACCGGGGAGCTGTTTTTT
TRBV10-3	TRBD1	TRBJ1-1	CAIRRDSEAFF	TGTGCCATCAGAAGGGACAGTGAAGCTTTCTTT
TRBV4-1	TRBD1	TRBJ1-1	CASSQDRSRGTAEAFF	TGCGCCAGCAGCCAAGACCGCTCCAGGGGGACGGCTGAAGCTTTCTTT
TRBV27	-	TRBJ2-3	CASSSPTREADTQYF	TGTGCCAGCAGTTCACCTACCAGGGAGGCAGATACGCAGTATTTT
TRBV19	-	TRBJ1-1	CASSISGDNTEAFF	TGTGCCAGTAGTATTTCCGGAGACAACACTGAAGCTTTCTTT
TRBV5-4	-	TRBJ2-3	CASSLRGGATDTQYF	TGTGCCAGCAGCTTGCGAGGGGGGGCCACAGATACGCAGTATTTT
TRBV7-9	-	TRBJ1-2	CASSLADDRRYGYTF	TGTGCCAGCAGCTTAGCCGATGACAGGAGATATGGCTACACCTTC
TRBV4-2	TRBD2	TRBJ2-7	CASSQDTSGRGYEQYF	TGTGCCAGCAGCCAAGATACTAGCGGGAGAGGCTACGAGCAGTACTTC
TRBV30	-	TRBJ1-1	CAWSAQGNTEAFF	TGTGCCTGGAGTGCACAGGGTAACACTGAAGCTTTCTTT
TRBV2	-	TRBJ2-3	CASRARADTDTQYF	TGTGCCAGCAGAGCCAGGGCCGACACAGATACGCAGTATTTT
TRBV6-6	-	TRBJ2-2	CASSYGGYTGELFF	TGTGCCAGCAGTTACGGGGGGTACACCGGGGAGCTGTTTTTT
TRBV6-6	-	TRBJ1-1	CASSYSVGARTEAFF	TGTGCCAGCAGTTACTCGGTGGGGGCGCGAACTGAAGCTTTCTTT
TRBV25-1	-	TRBJ2-7	CASSGGSGLSYEQYF	TGTGCCAGCAGTGGGGGTAGCGGTCTTTCCTACGAGCAGTACTTC
TRBV6-1	TRBD1	TRBJ1-5	CASSRTGVSQPQHF	TGTGCCAGCAGTAGGACAGGAGTGAGTCAGCCCCAGCATTTT